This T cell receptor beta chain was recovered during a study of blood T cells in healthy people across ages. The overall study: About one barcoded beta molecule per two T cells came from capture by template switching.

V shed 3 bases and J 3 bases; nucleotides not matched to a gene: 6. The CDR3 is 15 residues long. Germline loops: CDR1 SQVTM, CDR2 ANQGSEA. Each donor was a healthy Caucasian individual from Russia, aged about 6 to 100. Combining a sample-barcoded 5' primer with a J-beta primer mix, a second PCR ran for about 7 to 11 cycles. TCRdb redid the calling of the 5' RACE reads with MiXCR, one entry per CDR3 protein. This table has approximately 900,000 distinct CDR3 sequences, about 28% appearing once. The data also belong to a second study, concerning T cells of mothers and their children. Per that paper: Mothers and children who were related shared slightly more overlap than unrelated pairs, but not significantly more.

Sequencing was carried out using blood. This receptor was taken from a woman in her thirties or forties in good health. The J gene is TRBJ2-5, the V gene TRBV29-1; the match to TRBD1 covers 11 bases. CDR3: CSVDGPGQGEETQYF. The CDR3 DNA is TGCAGCGTTGACGGACCGGGACAGGGGGAAGAGACCCAGTACTTC.